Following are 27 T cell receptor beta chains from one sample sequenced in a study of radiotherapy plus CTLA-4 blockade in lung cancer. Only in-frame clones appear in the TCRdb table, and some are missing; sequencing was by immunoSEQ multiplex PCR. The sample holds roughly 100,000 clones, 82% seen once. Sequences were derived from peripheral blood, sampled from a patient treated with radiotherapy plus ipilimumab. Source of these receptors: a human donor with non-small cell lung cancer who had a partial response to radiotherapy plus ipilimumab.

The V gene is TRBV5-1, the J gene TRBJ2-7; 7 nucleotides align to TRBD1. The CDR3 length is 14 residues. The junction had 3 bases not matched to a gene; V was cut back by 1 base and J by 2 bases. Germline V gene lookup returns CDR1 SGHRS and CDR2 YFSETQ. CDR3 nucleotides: TGCGCCAGCAGCTTGACGGGACAGACCTACGAGCAGTACTTC. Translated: CASSLTGQTYEQYF.

CDR3 DNA: TGTGCCAGCAGCTTATTCCTAGGACAGGCCTCCTACGAGCAGTACTTC. Amino acids: CASSLFLGQASYEQYF. The chain couples TRBV7-9 to TRBJ2-5; 7 nucleotides line up with TRBD1. The last part of the DNA fits TRBJ2-7 better; the J call may be wrong. Per the germline V gene, CDR1 is SEHNR and CDR2 is FQNEAQ (reference sequence). This CDR3 contains 16 residues.

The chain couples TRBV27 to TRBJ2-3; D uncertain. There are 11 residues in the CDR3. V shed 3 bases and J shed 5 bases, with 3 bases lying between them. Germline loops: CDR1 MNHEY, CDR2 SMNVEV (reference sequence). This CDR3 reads CASSLRDTQYF. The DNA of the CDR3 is TGTGCCAGCAGTTTGAGAGATACGCAGTATTTT.

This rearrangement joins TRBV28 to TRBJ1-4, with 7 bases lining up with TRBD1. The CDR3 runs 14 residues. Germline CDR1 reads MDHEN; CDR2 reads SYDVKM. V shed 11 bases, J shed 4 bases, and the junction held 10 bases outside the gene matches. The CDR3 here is CAGSRGHFNEKLFF. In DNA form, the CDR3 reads TGTGCCGGATCGAGGGGGCATTTTAATGAAAAACTGTTTTTT.

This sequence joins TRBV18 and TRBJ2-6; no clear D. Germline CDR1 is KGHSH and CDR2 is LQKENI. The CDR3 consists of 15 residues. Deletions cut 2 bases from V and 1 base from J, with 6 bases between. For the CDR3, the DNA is TGTGCCAGCTCACCAGCACAGTCTGGGGCCAACGTCCTGACTTTC. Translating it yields CASSPAQSGANVLTF. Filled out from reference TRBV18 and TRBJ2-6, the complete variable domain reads NAGVMQNPRHLVRRRGQEARLRCSPMKGHSHVYWYRQLPEEGLKFMVYLQKENIIDESGMPKERFSAEFPKEGPSILRIQQVVRGDSAAYFCASSPAQSGANVLTFGAGSRLTVL.

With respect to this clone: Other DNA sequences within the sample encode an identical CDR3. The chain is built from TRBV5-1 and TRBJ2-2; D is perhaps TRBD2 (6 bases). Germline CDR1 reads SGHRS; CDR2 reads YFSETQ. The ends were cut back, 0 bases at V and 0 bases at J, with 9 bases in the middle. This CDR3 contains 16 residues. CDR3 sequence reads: CASSLAGGANTGELFF. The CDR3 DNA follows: TGCGCCAGCAGCTTGGCCGGCGGGGCGAACACCGGGGAGCTGTTTTTT.

In nucleotides, the CDR3 is TGTGCCAGTAGTATAGATCGGGGTGGACAGGGGGCAACCGGGGAGCTGTTTTTT. As protein: CASSIDRGGQGATGELFF. The chain carries TRBV19 and TRBJ2-2, with 11 bases identical to TRBD1. Germline loops: CDR1 LNHDA, CDR2 SQIVND (reference sequence). The CDR3 is 18 residues long. Unmatched junction bases numbered 8, after V lost 0 bases and J lost 5 bases.

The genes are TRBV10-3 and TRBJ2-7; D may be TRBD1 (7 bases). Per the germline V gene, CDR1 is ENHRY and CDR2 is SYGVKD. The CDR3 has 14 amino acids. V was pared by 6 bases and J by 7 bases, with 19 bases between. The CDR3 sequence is CAIRPGQRAQEQYF. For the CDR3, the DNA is TGTGCCATCAGACCGGGACAGCGGGCACAAGAGCAGTACTTC.

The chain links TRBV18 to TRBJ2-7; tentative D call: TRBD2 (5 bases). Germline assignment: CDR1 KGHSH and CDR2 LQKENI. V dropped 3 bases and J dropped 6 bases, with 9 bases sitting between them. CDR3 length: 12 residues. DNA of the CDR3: TGTGCCAGCTCACCGGCGGGTGCCGAGCAGTACTTC. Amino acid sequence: CASSPAGAEQYF. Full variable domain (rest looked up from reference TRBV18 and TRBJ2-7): NAGVMQNPRHLVRRRGQEARLRCSPMKGHSHVYWYRQLPEEGLKFMVYLQKENIIDESGMPKERFSAEFPKEGPSILRIQQVVRGDSAAYFCASSPAGAEQYFGPGTRLTVT.

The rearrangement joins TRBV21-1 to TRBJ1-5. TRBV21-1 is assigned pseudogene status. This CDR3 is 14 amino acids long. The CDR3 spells CASSSRISNQPQHF. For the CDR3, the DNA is TGTGCCAGCAGCAGTCGTATTAGCAATCAGCCCCAGCATTTT.

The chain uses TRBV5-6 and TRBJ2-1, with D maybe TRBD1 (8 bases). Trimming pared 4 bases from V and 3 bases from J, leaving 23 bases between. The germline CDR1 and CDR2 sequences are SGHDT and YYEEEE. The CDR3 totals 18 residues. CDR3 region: CASSRRGGAGGIYNEQFF. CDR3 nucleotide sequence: TGTGCCAGCAGCCGACGTGGGGGGGCAGGGGGCATCTACAATGAGCAGTTCTTC. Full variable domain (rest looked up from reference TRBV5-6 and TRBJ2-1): DAGVTQSPTHLIKTRGQQVTLRCSPKSGHDTVSWYQQALGQGPQFIFQYYEEEERQRGNFPDRFSGHQFPNYSSELNVNALLLGDSALYLCASSRRGGAGGIYNEQFFGPGTRLTVL.

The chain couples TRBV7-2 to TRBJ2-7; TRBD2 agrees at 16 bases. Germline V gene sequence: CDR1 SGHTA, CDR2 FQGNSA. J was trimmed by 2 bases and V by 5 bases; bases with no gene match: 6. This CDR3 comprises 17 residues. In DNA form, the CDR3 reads TGTGCCAGCAGCCAGGGACTAGCGGGAGGGCTACCCTACGAGCAGTACTTC. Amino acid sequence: CASSQGLAGGLPYEQYF.

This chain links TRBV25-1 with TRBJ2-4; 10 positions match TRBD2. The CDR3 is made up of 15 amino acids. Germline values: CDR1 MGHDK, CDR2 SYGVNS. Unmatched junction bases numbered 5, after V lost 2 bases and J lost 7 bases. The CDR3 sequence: CASSEGSGRANIQYF. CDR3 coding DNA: TGTGCCAGCAGTGAAGGAAGCGGGAGGGCCAACATTCAGTACTTC.

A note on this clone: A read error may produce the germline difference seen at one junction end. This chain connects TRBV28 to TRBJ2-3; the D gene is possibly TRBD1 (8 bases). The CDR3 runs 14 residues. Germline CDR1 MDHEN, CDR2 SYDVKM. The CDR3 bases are TGTGCCAGCAGTTTGGGGGGGACAGGTGGACCCCCTGGCTTT. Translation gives CASSLGGTGGPPGF.

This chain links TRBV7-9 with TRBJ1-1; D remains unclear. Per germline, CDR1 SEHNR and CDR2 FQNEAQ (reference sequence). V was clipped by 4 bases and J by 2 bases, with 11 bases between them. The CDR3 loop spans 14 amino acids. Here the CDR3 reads CASSYTDTNTEAFF. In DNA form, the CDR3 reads TGTGCCAGCAGCTACACCGACACCAACACTGAAGCTTTCTTT.

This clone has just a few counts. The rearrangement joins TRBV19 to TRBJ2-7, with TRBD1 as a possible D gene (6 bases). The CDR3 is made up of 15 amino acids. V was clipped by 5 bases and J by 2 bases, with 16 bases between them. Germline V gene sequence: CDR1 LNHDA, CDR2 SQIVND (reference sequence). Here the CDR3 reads CASSPGGRKPYEQYF. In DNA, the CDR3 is TGTGCCAGTAGTCCTGGGGGCAGGAAACCCTACGAGCAGTACTTC.

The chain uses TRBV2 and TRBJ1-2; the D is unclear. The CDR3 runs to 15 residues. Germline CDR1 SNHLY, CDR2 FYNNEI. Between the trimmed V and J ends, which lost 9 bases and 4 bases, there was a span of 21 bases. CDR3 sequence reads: CASIDDKPLGYGYTF. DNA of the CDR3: TGTGCCAGTATTGATGACAAGCCCCTCGGCTATGGCTACACCTTC.

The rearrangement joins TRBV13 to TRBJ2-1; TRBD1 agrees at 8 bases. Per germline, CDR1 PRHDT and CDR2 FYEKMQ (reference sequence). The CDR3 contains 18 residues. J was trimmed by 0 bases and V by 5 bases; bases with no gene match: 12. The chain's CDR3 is CASSGGTGKRSSYNEQFF. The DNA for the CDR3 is TGTGCCAGCAGCGGGGGGACAGGTAAGAGGAGCTCCTACAATGAGCAGTTCTTC.

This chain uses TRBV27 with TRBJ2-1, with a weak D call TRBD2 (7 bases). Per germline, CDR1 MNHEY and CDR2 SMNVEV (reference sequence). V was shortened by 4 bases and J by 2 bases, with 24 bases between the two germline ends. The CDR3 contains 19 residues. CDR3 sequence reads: CASSSGRGKGEGTYNEQFF. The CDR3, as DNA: TGTGCCAGCAGTTCTGGACGGGGGAAGGGGGAGGGGACCTACAATGAGCAGTTCTTC.

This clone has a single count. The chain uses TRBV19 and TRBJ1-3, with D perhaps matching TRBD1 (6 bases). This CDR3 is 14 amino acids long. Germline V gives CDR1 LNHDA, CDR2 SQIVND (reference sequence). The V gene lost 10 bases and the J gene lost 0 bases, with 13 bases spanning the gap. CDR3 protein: CATSRDISGNTIYF. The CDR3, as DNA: TGTGCCACCAGCCGGGACATCTCTGGAAACACCATATATTTT.

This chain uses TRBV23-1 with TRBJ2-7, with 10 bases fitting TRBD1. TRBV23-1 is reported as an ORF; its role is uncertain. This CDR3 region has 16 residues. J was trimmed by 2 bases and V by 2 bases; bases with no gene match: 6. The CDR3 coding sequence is TGCGCCAGCAGTCAACCGGGGACAGGGGCGGCCTACGAGCAGTACTTC. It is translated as CASSQPGTGAAYEQYF.

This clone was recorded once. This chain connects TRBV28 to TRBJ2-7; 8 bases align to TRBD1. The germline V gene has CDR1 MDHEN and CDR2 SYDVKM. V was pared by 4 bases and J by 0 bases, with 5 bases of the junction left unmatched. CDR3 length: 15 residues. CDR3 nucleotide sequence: TGTGCCAGCAGTTCCTTCGGGACAGGCTCCTACGAGCAGTACTTC. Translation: CASSSFGTGSYEQYF.

The CDR3 reads CASTDVAGGNEQFF. The CDR3 nucleotides are TGCGCCAGCACCGACGTCGCGGGAGGGAATGAGCAGTTCTTC. The rearrangement uses TRBV10-2 and TRBJ2-1; TRBD2 matches at 9 bases. Germline CDR1 reads WSHSY; CDR2 reads SAAADI. CDR3 length: 14 residues. After removal of 7 bases from V and 7 bases from J, the junction contained 8 bases not matched to a gene.

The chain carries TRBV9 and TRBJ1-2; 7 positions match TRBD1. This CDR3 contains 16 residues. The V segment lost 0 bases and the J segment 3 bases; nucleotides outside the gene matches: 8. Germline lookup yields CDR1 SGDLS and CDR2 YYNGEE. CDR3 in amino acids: CASSVALGGPDYGYTF. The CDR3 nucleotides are TGTGCCAGCAGCGTAGCTTTAGGGGGCCCGGACTATGGCTACACCTTC.

DNA of the CDR3: TGTGCCAGCAGGAAACAGCTAGCGGGCGAGAGCTCCTACAATGAGCAGTTCTTC. It is translated as CASRKQLAGESSYNEQFF. The genes are TRBV2 and TRBJ2-1; 8 bases match TRBD2. Trimming at V came to 6 bases and at J to 0 bases, leaving 13 bases not matched to a gene. The length of the CDR3 is 18 residues. The germline CDR1 and CDR2 sequences are SNHLY and FYNNEI.

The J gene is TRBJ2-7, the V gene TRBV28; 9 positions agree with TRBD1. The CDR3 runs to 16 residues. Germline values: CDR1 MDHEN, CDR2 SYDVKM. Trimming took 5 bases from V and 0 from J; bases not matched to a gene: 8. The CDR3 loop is CASSPAGQGFSYEQYF. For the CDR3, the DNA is TGTGCCAGCAGTCCCGCGGGACAGGGCTTCTCCTACGAGCAGTACTTC. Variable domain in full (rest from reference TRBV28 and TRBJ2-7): DVKVTQSSRYLVKRTGEKVFLECVQDMDHENMFWYRQDPGLGLRLIYFSYDVKMKEKGDIPEGYSVSREKKERFSLILESASTNQTSMYLCASSPAGQGFSYEQYFGPGTRLTVT.

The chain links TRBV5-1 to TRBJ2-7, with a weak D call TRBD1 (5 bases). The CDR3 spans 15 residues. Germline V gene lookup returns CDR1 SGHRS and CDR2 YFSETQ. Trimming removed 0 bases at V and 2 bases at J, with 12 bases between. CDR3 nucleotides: TGCGCCAGCAGCTTGGGTGGACATACTCCCTACGAGCAGTACTTC. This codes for CASSLGGHTPYEQYF.